Listed here are 3 T cell receptor beta chains from one sample, sequenced in a study of glioma-infiltrating T cells after dendritic cell vaccination. The repertoire was sequenced with immunoSEQ multiplex PCR; TCRdb's copy has only in-frame clones and lacks some. Of roughly 100,000 clones in the sample, 90% were seen once. The time point was: after dendritic cell vaccination, including at tumor progression/relapse. Specimen: blood, collected after dendritic cell vaccination. All receptors come from a human donor with glioblastoma.

The gene calls are TRBV2 and TRBJ1-5; 9 bases fit TRBD1. The CDR3 is 14 residues long. CDR1 and CDR2 (germline): SNHLY, FYNNEI. J was trimmed by 6 bases and V by 8 bases; bases with no gene match: 8. The CDR3 region is CASAGQGNGQPQHF. The CDR3 DNA follows: TGTGCCAGCGCGGGACAGGGTAACGGTCAGCCCCAGCATTTT.

The chain links TRBV6-1 to TRBJ1-1, with D maybe TRBD1 (6 bases). Trimming left V 6 bases short and J 7 bases short, with 9 bases between. This CDR3 has 11 amino acids. CDR1 is MNHNS and CDR2 is SASEGT in the germline V gene. The CDR3 here is CASRRQVEAFF. CDR3 DNA: TGTGCCAGCAGGCGACAGGTTGAAGCTTTCTTT.

J is TRBJ1-2 and V is TRBV28; 11 bases are shared with TRBD1. V trimming: 3 bases; J trimming: 5 bases; junction bases outside the gene matches: 5. The CDR3 contains 15 residues. The V gene's germline CDR1 is MDHEN and CDR2 SYDVKM. The CDR3 DNA reads TGTGCCAGCAGTTTTGAGGGACAGGGGGTATATGGCTACACCTTC. The encoded protein is CASSFEGQGVYGYTF.